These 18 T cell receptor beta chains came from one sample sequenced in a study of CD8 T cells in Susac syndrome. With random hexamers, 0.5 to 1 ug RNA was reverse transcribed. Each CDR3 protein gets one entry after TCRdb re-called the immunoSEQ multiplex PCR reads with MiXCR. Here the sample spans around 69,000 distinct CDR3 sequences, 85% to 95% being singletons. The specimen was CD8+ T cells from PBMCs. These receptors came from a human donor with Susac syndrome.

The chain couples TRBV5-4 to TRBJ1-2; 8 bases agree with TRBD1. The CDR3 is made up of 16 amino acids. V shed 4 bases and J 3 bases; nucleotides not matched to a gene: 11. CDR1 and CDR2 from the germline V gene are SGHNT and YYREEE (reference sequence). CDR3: CASSALDRVLDYGYTF. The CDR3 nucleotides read TGTGCCAGCAGCGCCTTGGACAGGGTATTGGACTATGGCTACACCTTC. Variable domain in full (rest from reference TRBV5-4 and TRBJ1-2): ETGVTQSPTHLIKTRGQQVTLRCSSQSGHNTVSWYQQALGQGPQFIFQYYREEENGRGNFPPRFSGLQFPNYSSELNVNALELDDSALYLCASSALDRVLDYGYTFGSGTRLTVV.

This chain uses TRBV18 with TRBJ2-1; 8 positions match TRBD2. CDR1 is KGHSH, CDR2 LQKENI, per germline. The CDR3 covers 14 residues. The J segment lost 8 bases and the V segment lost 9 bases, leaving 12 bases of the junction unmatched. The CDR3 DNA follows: TGTGCCAGTCAGGACGGGAGGGTGACGGATGAGCAGTTCTTC. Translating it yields CASQDGRVTDEQFF.

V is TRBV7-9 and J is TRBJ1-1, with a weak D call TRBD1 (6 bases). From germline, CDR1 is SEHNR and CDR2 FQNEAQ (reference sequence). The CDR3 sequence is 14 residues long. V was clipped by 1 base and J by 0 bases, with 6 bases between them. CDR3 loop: CASSLGQVNTEAFF. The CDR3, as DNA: TGTGCCAGCAGCTTAGGACAGGTGAACACTGAAGCTTTCTTT.

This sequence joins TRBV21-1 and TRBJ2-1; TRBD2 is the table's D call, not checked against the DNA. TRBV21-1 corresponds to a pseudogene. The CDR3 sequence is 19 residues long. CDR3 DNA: TGTGCCAGCAGCAACGGGACTAGTGCGTACTGGGTTCCCTACAATGAGCAGTTCTTC. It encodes CASSNGTSAYWVPYNEQFF.

Written as DNA, the CDR3 is TGCGCCAGCAGGCGAAGAGCGGGCGGCTCCTACAATGAGCAGTTCTTC. It is translated as CASRRRAGGSYNEQFF. The chain uses TRBV4-3 and TRBJ2-1; D may be TRBD2 (6 bases). Germline CDR1 LGHNA, CDR2 YSLEER. V lost 6 bases and J lost 0, with 15 bases in between. The CDR3 runs 16 residues.

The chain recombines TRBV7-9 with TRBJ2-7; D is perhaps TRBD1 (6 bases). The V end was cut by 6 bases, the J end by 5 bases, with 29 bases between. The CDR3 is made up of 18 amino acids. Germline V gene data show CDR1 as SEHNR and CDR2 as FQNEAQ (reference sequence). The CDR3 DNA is TGTGCCAGCAGTCGCAGGGGAGCTGGAGGAGGCCCGTATAACGAGCAGTACTTC. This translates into CASSRRGAGGGPYNEQYF.

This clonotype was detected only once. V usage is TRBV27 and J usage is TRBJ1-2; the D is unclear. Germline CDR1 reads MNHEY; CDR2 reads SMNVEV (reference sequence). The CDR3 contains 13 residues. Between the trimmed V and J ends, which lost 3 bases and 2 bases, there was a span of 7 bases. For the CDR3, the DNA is TGTGCCAGCAGTTTTGACGGGAACTATGGCTACACCTTC. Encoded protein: CASSFDGNYGYTF.

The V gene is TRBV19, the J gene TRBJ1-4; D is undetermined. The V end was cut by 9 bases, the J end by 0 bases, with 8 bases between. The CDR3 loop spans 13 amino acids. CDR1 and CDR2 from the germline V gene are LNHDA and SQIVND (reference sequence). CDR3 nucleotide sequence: TGTGCCAGCGGGAGTCCAACTAATGAAAAACTGTTTTTT. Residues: CASGSPTNEKLFF.

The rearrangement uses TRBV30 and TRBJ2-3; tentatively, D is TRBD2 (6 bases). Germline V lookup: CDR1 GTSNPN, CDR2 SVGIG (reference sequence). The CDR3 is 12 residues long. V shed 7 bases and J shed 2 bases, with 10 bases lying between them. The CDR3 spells CAYRDFTDTQYF. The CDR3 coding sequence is TGTGCCTACCGGGACTTCACAGATACGCAGTATTTT.

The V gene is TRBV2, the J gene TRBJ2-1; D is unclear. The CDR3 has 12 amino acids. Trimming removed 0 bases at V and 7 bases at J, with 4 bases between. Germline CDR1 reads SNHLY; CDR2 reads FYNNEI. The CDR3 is CASSEAVNEQFF. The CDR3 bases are TGTGCCAGCAGTGAAGCCGTAAATGAGCAGTTCTTC.

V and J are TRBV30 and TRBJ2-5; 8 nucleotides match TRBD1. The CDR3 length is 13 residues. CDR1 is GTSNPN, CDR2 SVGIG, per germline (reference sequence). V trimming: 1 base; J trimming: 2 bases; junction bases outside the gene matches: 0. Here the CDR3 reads CAWSDRGQETQYF. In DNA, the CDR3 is TGTGCCTGGAGTGACAGGGGGCAAGAGACCCAGTACTTC.

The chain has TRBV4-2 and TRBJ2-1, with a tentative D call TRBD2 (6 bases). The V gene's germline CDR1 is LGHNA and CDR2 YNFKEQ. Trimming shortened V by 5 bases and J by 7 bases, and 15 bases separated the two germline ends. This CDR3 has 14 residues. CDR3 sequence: CASSGGDLGNEQFF. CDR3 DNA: TGTGCCAGCAGCGGAGGGGACTTAGGGAATGAGCAGTTCTTC.

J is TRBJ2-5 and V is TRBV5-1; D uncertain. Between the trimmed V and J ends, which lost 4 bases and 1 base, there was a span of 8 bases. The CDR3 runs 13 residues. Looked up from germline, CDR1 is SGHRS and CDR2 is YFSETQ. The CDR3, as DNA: TGCGCCAGCAGCCTAAATATCCAAGAGACCCAGTACTTC. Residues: CASSLNIQETQYF.

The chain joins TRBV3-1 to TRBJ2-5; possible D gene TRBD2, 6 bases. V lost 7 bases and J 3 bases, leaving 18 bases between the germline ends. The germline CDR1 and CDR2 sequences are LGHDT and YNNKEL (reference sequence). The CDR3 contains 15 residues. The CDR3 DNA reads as TGTGCCAGCAAAGCCTATGGAGGGGAGGAAGAGACCCAGTACTTC. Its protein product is CASKAYGGEEETQYF.

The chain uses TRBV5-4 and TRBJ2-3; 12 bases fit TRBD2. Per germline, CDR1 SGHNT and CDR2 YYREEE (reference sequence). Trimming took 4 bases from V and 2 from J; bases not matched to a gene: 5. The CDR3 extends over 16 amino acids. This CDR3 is CASSQRTSGNTDTQYF. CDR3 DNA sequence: TGTGCCAGCAGCCAGAGGACTAGCGGGAACACAGATACGCAGTATTTT.

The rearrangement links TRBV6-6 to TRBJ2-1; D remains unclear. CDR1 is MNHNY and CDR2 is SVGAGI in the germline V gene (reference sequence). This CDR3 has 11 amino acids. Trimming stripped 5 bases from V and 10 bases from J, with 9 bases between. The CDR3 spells CASSAQLEQFF. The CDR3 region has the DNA TGTGCCAGCAGTGCCCAACTCGAGCAGTTCTTC.

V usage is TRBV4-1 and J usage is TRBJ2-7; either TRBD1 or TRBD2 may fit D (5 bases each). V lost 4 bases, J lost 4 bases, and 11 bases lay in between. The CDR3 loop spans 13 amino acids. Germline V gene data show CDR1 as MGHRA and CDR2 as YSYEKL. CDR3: CASSPAEGYEQYF. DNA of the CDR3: TGCGCCAGCAGCCCGGCTGAGGGGTACGAGCAGTACTTC.

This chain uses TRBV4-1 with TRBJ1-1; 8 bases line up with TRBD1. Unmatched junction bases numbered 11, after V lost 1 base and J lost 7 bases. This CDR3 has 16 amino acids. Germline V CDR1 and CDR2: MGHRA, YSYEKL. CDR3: CASSQAPGGAGGEAFF. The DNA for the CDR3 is TGCGCCAGCAGCCAAGCCCCAGGGGGCGCCGGTGGTGAAGCTTTCTTT.